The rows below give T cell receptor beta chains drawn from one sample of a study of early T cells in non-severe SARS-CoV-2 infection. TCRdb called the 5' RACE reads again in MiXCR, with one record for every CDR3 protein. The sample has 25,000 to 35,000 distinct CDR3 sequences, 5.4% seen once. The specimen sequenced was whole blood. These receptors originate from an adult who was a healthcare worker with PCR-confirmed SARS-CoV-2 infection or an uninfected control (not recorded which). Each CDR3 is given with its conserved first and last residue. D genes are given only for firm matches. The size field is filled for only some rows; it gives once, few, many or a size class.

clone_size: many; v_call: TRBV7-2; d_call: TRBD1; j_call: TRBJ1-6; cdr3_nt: TGTGCCAGCAGCTCGGGACAGGGGGTCCCCTATAATTCACCCCTCCACTTT; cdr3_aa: CASSSGQGVPYNSPLHF
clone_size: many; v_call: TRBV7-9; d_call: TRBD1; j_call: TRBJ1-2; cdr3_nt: TGTGCCAGCAGCCCCCCTGGGACAGGGGGCTATGGCTACACCTTC; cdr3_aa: CASSPPGTGGYGYTF
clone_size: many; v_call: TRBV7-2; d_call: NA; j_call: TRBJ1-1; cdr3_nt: TGTGCCAGCAGCCCGCAAAAGGGGAGGGTGACTGAAGCTTTCTTT; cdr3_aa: CASSPQKGRVTEAFF
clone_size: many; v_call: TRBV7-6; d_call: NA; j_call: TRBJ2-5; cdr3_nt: TGTGCCAGCAGCTTCCTCCAGGAGACCCAGTACTTC; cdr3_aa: CASSFLQETQYF
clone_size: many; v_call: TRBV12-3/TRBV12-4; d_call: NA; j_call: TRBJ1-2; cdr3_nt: TGTGCCAGCAGTCCCGGGAGTTACGACTATGGCTACACCTTC; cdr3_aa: CASSPGSYDYGYTF
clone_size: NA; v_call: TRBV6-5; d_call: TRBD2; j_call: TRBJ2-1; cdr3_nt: TGTGCCAGCAGACTAGCGGACTCCTACAATGAGCAGTTCTTC; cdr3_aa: CASRLADSYNEQFF
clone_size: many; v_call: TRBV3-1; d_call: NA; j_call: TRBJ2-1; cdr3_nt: TGTGCCAGCAGAGACGACAGTTACAATGAGCAGTTCTTC; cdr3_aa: CASRDDSYNEQFF
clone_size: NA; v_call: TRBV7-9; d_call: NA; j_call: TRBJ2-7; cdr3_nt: TGTGCCAGCAGCTTCTCAGGGGCCTACGAGCAGTACTTC; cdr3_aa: CASSFSGAYEQYF
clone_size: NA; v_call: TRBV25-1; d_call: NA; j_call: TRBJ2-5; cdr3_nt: TGTGCCAGCAGCTTCGGGACCCAAGAGACCCAGTACTTC; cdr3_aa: CASSFGTQETQYF
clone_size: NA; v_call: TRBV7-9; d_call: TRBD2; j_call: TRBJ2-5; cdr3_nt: TGTGCCAGCAGCTCCCGACTAGCGGGAGGGCCGGGGATAGCCCAGTACTTC; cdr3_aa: CASSSRLAGGPGIAQYF
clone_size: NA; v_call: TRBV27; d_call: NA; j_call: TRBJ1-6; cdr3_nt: TGTGCCAGCAGTTTTTCGGTGAGGGGCTCACCCCTCCACTTT; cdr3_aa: CASSFSVRGSPLHF
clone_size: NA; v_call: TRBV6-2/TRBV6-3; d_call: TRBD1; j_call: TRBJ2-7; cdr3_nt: TGTGCCAGCAGTACTCTCAGACAGGGGGCCTACGAGCAGTACTTC; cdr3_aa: CASSTLRQGAYEQYF
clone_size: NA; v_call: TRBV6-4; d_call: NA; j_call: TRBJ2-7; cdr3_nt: TGTGCCAGCAGTGAGTCCCACCGTGCCTACGAGCAGTACTTC; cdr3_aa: CASSESHRAYEQYF
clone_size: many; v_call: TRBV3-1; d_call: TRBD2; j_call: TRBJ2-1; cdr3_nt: TGTGCCAGCAGCCAATTTGGGACTAGCGGGGGGAATGAGCAGTTCTTC; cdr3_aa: CASSQFGTSGGNEQFF
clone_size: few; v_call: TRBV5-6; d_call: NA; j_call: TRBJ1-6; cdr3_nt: TGTGCCAGCAGCTCCGACGGGGATAATTCACCCCTCCACTTT; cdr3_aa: CASSSDGDNSPLHF
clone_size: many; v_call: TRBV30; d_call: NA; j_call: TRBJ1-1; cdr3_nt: TGTGCCTGGAGTGTACAGGAGAACACTGAAGCTTTCTTT; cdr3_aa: CAWSVQENTEAFF
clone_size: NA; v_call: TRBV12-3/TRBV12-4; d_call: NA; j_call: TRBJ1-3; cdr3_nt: TGTGCCAGCAGCCCTCTCAACACCATATATTTT; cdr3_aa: CASSPLNTIYF
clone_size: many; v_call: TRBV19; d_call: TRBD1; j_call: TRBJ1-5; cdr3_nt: TGTGCCAGTAGGAGGACAGGGGATTACAATCAGCCCCAGCATTTT; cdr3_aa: CASRRTGDYNQPQHF
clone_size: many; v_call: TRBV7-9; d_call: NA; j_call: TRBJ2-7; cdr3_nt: TGTGCCAGCAGCCTGGGTAGTGCCCCCTACGAGCAGTACTTC; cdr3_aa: CASSLGSAPYEQYF
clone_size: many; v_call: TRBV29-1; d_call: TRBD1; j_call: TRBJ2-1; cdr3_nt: TGCATCACCGGGACAGAGCTTAATGAGCAGTTCTTC; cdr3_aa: CITGTELNEQFF
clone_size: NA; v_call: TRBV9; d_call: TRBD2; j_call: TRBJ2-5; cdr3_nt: TGTGCCAGCAGCGCCGGCACTAGCGGGGGGGAGACCCAGTACTTC; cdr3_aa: CASSAGTSGGETQYF
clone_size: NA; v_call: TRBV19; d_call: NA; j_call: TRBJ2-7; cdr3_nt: TGTGCCAGTAGTAGAGAGCCTAGCTACGAGCAGTACTTC; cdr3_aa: CASSREPSYEQYF
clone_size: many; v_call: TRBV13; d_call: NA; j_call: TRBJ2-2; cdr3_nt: TGTGCCAGCAGCTCCCCAGAGTCCGGGGAGCTGTTTTTT; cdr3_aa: CASSSPESGELFF
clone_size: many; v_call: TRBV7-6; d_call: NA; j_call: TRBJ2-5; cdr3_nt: TGTGCCAGCAGCCTGAGAACCGCCCAAGAGACCCAGTACTTC; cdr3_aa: CASSLRTAQETQYF
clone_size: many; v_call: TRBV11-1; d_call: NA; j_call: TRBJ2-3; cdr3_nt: TGTGCCAGCAGCCAGGACAGAAGCACAGATACGCAGTATTTT; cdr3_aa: CASSQDRSTDTQYF
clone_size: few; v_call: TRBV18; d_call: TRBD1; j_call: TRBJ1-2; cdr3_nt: TGTGCCAGCTCACCGCCGGGACAGGGGAGCTTAGGAAACTATGGCTACACCTTC; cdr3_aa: CASSPPGQGSLGNYGYTF
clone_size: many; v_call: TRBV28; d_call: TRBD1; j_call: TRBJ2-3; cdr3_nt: TGTGCCAGCAGTCCCGACTCCGGGACAGGGGGCTCGAAAGATACGCAGTATTTT; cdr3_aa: CASSPDSGTGGSKDTQYF
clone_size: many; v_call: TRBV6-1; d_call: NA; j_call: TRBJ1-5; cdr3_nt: TGTGCCAGCAGTGAAAGACAGCCCCAGCATTTT; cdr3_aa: CASSERQPQHF
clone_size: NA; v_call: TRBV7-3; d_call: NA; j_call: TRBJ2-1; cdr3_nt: TGTGCCAGCAGCTTAGGAGGACAGACAAGTGAGCAGTTCTTC; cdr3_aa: CASSLGGQTSEQFF
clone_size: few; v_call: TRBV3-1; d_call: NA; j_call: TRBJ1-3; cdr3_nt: TGTGCCAGCAGCCAAGCAGGGAGAAACACCATATATTTT; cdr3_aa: CASSQAGRNTIYF
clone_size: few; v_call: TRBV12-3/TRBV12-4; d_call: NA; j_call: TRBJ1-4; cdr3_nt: TGTGCCAGCAGTTTATTAGAGGCAACTAATGAAAAACTGTTTTTT; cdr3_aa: CASSLLEATNEKLFF
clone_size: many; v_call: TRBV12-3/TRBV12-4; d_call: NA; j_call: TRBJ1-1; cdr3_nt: TGTGCCAGCACCAAATGGGGAGGGAACACTGAAGCTTTCTTT; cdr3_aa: CASTKWGGNTEAFF
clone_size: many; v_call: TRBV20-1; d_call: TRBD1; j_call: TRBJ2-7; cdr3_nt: TGCAGTGCTAACCGGGACAGGAGCCGCTACGAGCAGTACTTC; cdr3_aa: CSANRDRSRYEQYF
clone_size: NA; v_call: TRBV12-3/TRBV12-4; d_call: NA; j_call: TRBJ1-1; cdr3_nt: TGTGCCAGCAGTTTAGTCCCACTTATGAACACTGAAGCTTTCTTT; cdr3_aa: CASSLVPLMNTEAFF
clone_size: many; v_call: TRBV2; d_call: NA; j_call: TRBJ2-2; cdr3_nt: TGTGCCAGCATCAGGGGTAGCGGAGCGAACACCGGGGAGCTGTTTTTT; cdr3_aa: CASIRGSGANTGELFF
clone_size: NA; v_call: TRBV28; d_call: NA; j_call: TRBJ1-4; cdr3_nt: TGTGCCAGCAGTCCCCCCGGGAAACTGTTTTTT; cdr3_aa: CASSPPGKLFF
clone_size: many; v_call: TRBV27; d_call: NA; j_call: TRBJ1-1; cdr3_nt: TGTGCCAGCAGTTTTAGACAGAGAAACACTGAAGCTTTCTTT; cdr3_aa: CASSFRQRNTEAFF
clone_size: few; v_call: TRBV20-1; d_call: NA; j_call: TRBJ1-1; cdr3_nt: TGCAGTGCTAAACGGGGGGACACTGAAGCTTTCTTT; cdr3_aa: CSAKRGDTEAFF
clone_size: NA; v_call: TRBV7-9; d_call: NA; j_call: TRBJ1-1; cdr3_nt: TGTGCCAGCAGCTTATTCGGACTGCTGAACACTGAAGCTTTCTTT; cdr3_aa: CASSLFGLLNTEAFF
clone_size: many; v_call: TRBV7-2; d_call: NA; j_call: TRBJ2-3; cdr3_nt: TGTGCCAGCAGCCAAAGACTTCATACGCAGTATTTT; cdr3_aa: CASSQRLHTQYF
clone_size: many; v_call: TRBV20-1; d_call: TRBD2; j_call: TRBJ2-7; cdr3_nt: TGCAGTGCTACTAGCGGGTCCTACGAGCAGTACTTC; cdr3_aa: CSATSGSYEQYF
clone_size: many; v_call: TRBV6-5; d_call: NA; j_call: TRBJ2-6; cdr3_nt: TGTGCCAGCAGTTACGGTTATGGCTCTGGGGCCAACGTCCTGACTTTC; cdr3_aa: CASSYGYGSGANVLTF
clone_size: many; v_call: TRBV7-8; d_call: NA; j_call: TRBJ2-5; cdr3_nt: TGTGCCAGCACGGGAAGTGGGGGGGCGAGAGAGACCCAGTACTTC; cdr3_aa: CASTGSGGARETQYF
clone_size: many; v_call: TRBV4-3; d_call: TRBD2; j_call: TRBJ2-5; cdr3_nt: TGCGCCAGCAGCCAAGATACTAGCGGGATGTCGGAGACCCAGTACTTC; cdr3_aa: CASSQDTSGMSETQYF
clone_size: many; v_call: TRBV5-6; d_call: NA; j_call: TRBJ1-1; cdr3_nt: TGTGCCAGCAGCTTGGGGTTTAGGGAGGGCACTGAAGCTTTCTTT; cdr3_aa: CASSLGFREGTEAFF